This T cell receptor (beta chain) comes out of a study of response to subunit inactivated influenza vaccine. Study results and limitations: The authors suggested that few new T cells are recruited per seasonal influenza vaccination.

Germline CDR1 reads SQVTM; CDR2 reads ANQGSEA. This CDR3 region has 16 residues. V trimming: 2 bases; J trimming: 2 bases; junction bases outside the gene matches: 10. About this clonotype: Its antigen is as yet unknown.

TCRdb independently ran MiXCR on the RT-PCR reads; one entry per CDR3 protein. The data hold around 650,000 distinct CDR3 sequences, with 15% to 19% observed a single time. The sample consisted of PBMCs from blood, taken about 13 days after vaccination. This sequence joins TRBV29-1 and TRBJ2-7, with 9 positions matching TRBD2. The clonotype comes from a man aged 45-60 years who received an inactivated influenza vaccine. The CDR3 nucleotides read TGCAGCGTTGAAAACCTCGGGCTAGCGGGGACCTACGAGCAGTACTTC. Translation: CSVENLGLAGTYEQYF.